Below are 14 T cell receptor beta chains sequenced from a single sample in a study of molecular identifiers for immune sequencing clone quantification. One entry per CDR3 protein, called by TCRdb with MiXCR from the PCR reads. Of about 100,000 distinct CDR3 sequences listed, approximately 40% were seen once; the top ten hold 4% to 5%. Sequencing was carried out using naive CD8+ T cells from blood, with Jurkat cell RNA spiked in. Subset defined: FACS-sorted CD8+CD4-CCR7+CD45RA+ naive T cells. These receptors originate from a human donor in good health. Some libraries in this study had Jurkat cell RNA spiked in.

This chain uses TRBV20-1 with TRBJ2-5; 7 nucleotides match TRBD1. Losses at the gene ends were 1 base for V and 1 base for J; bases not matched to a gene: 9. The CDR3 length is 16 residues. Germline loops: CDR1 DFQATT, CDR2 SNEGSKA (reference sequence). DNA for the CDR3: TGCAGTGCTAGAGCACCGGGACAGTTGACCCAAGAGACCCAGTACTTC. This translates into CSARAPGQLTQETQYF.

Regarding this clonotype: A much bigger clone sits one base away, suggesting this may be a read error. Written as DNA, the CDR3 is TGTGCCAGCAGTGAAAGAGATTTT. It yields the protein CASSERDF. This chain uses TRBV6-1 with TRBJ2-3; no clear D. Germline V gene sequence: CDR1 MNHNS, CDR2 SASEGT. The CDR3 loop spans 8 amino acids.

This clonotype was detected ten times or more. The gene calls are TRBV5-6 and TRBJ2-7; possible D gene TRBD2, 6 bases. CDR1 and CDR2 from the germline V gene are SGHDT and YYEEEE. The CDR3 runs 13 residues. V gave up 4 bases and J gave up 1 base, with 9 bases separating them. The DNA for the CDR3 is TGTGCCAGCAGCCCGGGAGAGTCCTACGAGCAGTACTTC. It encodes CASSPGESYEQYF.

The chain links TRBV2 to TRBJ2-1; D may be TRBD1 (5 bases). Germline lookup yields CDR1 SNHLY and CDR2 FYNNEI. The length of the CDR3 is 14 residues. Trimming took 5 bases from V and 9 from J, leaving 17 bases between them. The CDR3 spells CASSPPSSQGEQFF. DNA of the CDR3: TGTGCCAGCAGTCCGCCCTCGAGCCAGGGTGAGCAGTTCTTC.

Turning to this clonotype: A read error may be the cause here, since a much bigger clone is one base away. The chain recombines TRBV28 with TRBJ2-7; 8 bases match TRBD1. Per the germline V gene, CDR1 is MDHEN and CDR2 is SYDVKM. The CDR3 contains 15 residues. The CDR3 DNA follows: TGTACCAGCAGTCCCCCGTGGGGACAGGTGAGCGAGCAGTACTTC. Its protein product is CTSSPPWGQVSEQYF.

Remarks on this clonotype: Since a much larger clone is just one base distant, this may be a read error. The chain has TRBV10-3 and TRBJ2-6; D is possibly TRBD1 or TRBD2 (5 bases each). Trimming removed 8 bases from V and 2 bases from J, with 13 bases in between. The CDR3 has 15 residues. The V gene's germline CDR1 is ENHRY and CDR2 SYGVKD. The CDR3 region is CAIAPVGAGANVLTF. The DNA of the CDR3 is TGTGCCATCGCACCCGTGGGGGCTGGGGCCAACGTCCTGACTTTC.

About this clonotype itself: A read error is likely, as this CDR3 ends without the conserved phenylalanine or tryptophan. This rearrangement joins TRBV4-3 to TRBJ2-7; 12 bases map to TRBD2. Per germline, CDR1 LGHNA and CDR2 YSLEER. The CDR3 is 17 amino acids. CDR3 residues: CASSQARRLAGAYVQYI. As DNA, the CDR3 is TGCGCCAGCAGCCAGGCCAGACGACTAGCGGGGGCCTACGTGCAGTACATC.

This clonotype was seen a handful of times. The chain recombines TRBV29-1 with TRBJ2-2, with 7 bases lining up with TRBD2. Germline CDR1 SQVTM, CDR2 ANQGSEA. CDR3 length equals 16 residues. The J segment lost 0 bases and the V segment lost 1 base, leaving 5 bases of the junction unmatched. The CDR3 here is CSVEGGGIANTGELFF. DNA for the CDR3: TGCAGCGTTGAAGGGGGGGGAATCGCGAACACCGGGGAGCTGTTTTTT.

This chain uses TRBV12-3 or TRBV12-4 with TRBJ2-1; D remains ambiguous. V lost 4 bases and J 10 bases, leaving 14 bases between the germline ends. The CDR3 runs 13 residues. The CDR3 coding sequence is TGTGCCAGCAGTTCGAGGTCGGTCCTAGAGCAGTTCTTC. Its protein product is CASSSRSVLEQFF.

This clonotype was observed a single time. Since a much larger clone is just one base distant, this may be a read error. This chain joins TRBV7-6 and TRBJ1-1; the D gene is possibly TRBD1 (5 bases). V lost 1 base to trimming and J lost 5 bases, with 17 bases between them. Germline CDR1 reads SGHVS; CDR2 reads FNYEAQ. There are 16 residues in the CDR3. The CDR3 protein is CASSLGGSQGGTEAFF. CDR3 bases: TGTGCCAGCAGCTTAGGGGGCAGTCAGGGTGGTACTGAAGCTTTCTTT.

A word on this clonotype: This may arise from a read error, as a much more abundant clone is one base away. CDR3 region: CASSGVGRGARALHF. CDR3 DNA sequence: TGTGCCAGCTCAGGCGTGGGACGGGGGGCGCGGGCCCTCCACTTT. J is TRBJ1-6 and V is TRBV28; TRBD1 might be the D (6 bases). CDR1 and CDR2 from the germline V gene are MDHEN and SYDVKM. Deletions cut 8 bases from V and 14 bases from J, with 25 bases between. The CDR3 loop spans 15 amino acids.

This chain uses TRBV20-1 with TRBJ2-4; 10 bases align to TRBD2. Germline V gene lookup returns CDR1 DFQATT and CDR2 SNEGSKA (reference sequence). This CDR3 comprises 16 residues. The V and J ends lost 0 bases and 5 bases, in that order; junction bases with no gene match: 7. CDR3 region: CSARDPSGRAENIQYF. The CDR3, as DNA: TGCAGTGCTAGAGACCCTAGCGGGAGAGCGGAAAACATTCAGTACTTC.

The chain is built from TRBV27 and TRBJ2-5, with D uncertain. The germline V gene has CDR1 MNHEY and CDR2 SMNVEV (reference sequence). CDR3 length: 13 amino acids. V shed 1 base and J shed 4 bases, with 7 bases lying between them. For the CDR3, the DNA is TGTGCCAGCAGTTTATGGAGCCGAGAGACCCAGTACTTC. This sequence encodes CASSLWSRETQYF.

In the case of this clonotype: Since the CDR3 does not end with the conserved phenylalanine or tryptophan, this likely comes from a read error. The V and J genes are TRBV7-8 and TRBJ2-3; tentatively, D is TRBD2 (6 bases). V lost 3 bases and J 4 bases, leaving 17 bases between the germline ends. CDR3 size: 16 residues. Germline CDR1 is SGHVS and CDR2 is FQNEAQ. The CDR3 region is CASSLWREGQADTQYS. In DNA form, the CDR3 reads TGTGCCAGCAGCTTGTGGCGGGAAGGGCAGGCAGATACGCAGTATTCT.